The next 15 T cell receptor beta chains were all read from a single sample in a study of blood T cell repertoires in COVID-19. Profiling relied on immunoSEQ multiplex PCR, and the TCRdb table lists in-frame clones only, not all of them. The table shows 400,000 to 550,000 clones, with 70% to 90% occurring only once. Sequencing was done on a sample of PBMCs or T cells enriched from blood (not recorded which). The receptors were sampled from a woman aged 18-29 years with acute COVID-19.

The genes are TRBV19 and TRBJ1-5, with TRBD1 identical over 7 bases. CDR3 size: 16 residues. V shed 4 bases, J shed 1 base, and the junction held 7 bases outside the gene matches. The germline V gene has CDR1 LNHDA and CDR2 SQIVND (reference sequence). CDR3 residues: CASSRGTELSNQPQHF. The CDR3 nucleotides read TGTGCCAGTAGTAGAGGGACAGAACTCAGCAATCAGCCCCAGCATTTT.

CDR3 nucleotide sequence: TGCGCCAGCAGCACTACAGGGAACAATGAGCAGTTCTTC. Protein: CASSTTGNNEQFF. The genes are TRBV5-1 and TRBJ2-1; weak D call: TRBD1 (6 bases). Germline loops: CDR1 SGHRS, CDR2 YFSETQ. This CDR3 is 13 amino acids long. Trimming stripped 4 bases from V and 5 bases from J, with 10 bases between.

The CDR3: CASGRGAQSSYEQYF. In nucleotides, the CDR3 is TGTGCCAGCGGCCGGGGAGCACAAAGCTCCTACGAGCAGTACTTC. The chain recombines TRBV3-1 (or the pseudogene TRBV3-2) with TRBJ2-7; D perhaps matches TRBD2 (5 bases). The germline V and J ends were trimmed by 8 bases and 0 bases, with 17 bases remaining between them. Germline lookup yields CDR1 LGHDT and CDR2 YNNKEL (reference sequence). The length of the CDR3 is 15 residues.

V and J are TRBV6-4 and TRBJ1-6; TRBD1 is a possible D gene (5 bases). This CDR3 has 14 residues. The V and J ends lost 6 bases and 6 bases respectively, with 12 bases between them. In germline, CDR1 is MRHNA, CDR2 SNTAGT. DNA of the CDR3: TGTGCCAGCAGCTCAGGGTTGGCTAATTCACCCCTCCACTTT. Its protein product is CASSSGLANSPLHF.

This clone has just one count. This chain links TRBV24-1 with TRBJ2-1; no definite D call. The V and J ends lost 3 bases and 7 bases respectively, with 15 bases between them. The germline gives CDR1 KGHDR, CDR2 SFDVKD. This CDR3 has 15 amino acids. The CDR3 protein is CATSDPRITGNEQFF. The CDR3 DNA follows: TGTGCCACCAGTGATCCGCGGATCACCGGGAATGAGCAGTTCTTC.

The chain has TRBV5-1 and TRBJ1-1, with TRBD1 matching 7 bases. Germline values: CDR1 SGHRS, CDR2 YFSETQ. V trimming: 4 bases; J trimming: 1 base; junction bases outside the gene matches: 7. The CDR3 contains 15 residues. The CDR3 nucleotides are TGCGCCAGCAGCCCTGGTGGGACAGCGAACACTGAAGCTTTCTTT. It specifies CASSPGGTANTEAFF.

This rearrangement joins TRBV4-2 to TRBJ1-1; 8 bases map to TRBD1. The length of the CDR3 is 14 residues. With V trimmed by 2 bases and J by 4 bases, 3 bases remained unmatched. Germline V lookup: CDR1 LGHNA, CDR2 YNFKEQ. CDR3 residues: CASSQKDRGTEAFF. The CDR3 nucleotides read TGTGCCAGCAGCCAAAAAGACAGGGGCACTGAAGCTTTCTTT.

The chain recombines TRBV5-5 with TRBJ1-2, with unresolved D. Between the trimmed V and J ends, which lost 4 bases and 7 bases, there was a span of 14 bases. The CDR3 length is 13 residues. Germline CDR1 reads SGHKS; CDR2 reads YYEKEE (reference sequence). The CDR3 DNA is TGTGCCAGCAGCCCGAGTCTAGCGGGTGGCTACACCTTC. Amino acid sequence: CASSPSLAGGYTF.

As DNA, the CDR3 is TGTGCCAGCAGACCTAGACAGGGGAGAGGGGGGTACTTGTATTCACCCCTCCACTTT. Protein product: CASRPRQGRGGYLYSPLHF. The J gene is TRBJ1-6, the V gene TRBV28; 8 positions agree with TRBD1. With 6 bases clipped from V and 8 bases from J, the junction kept 21 bases outside the gene matches. The CDR3 consists of 19 residues. CDR1 and CDR2 from the germline V gene are MDHEN and SYDVKM.

The chain combines TRBV15 with TRBJ1-3; unclear D gene. Trimming removed 3 bases from V and 0 bases from J, with 9 bases in between. The CDR3 contains 15 residues. Germline V gene lookup returns CDR1 LNHNV and CDR2 YYDKDF (reference sequence). The CDR3: CATSSGINSGNTIYF. The DNA for the CDR3 is TGTGCCACCAGCAGTGGCATAAACTCTGGAAACACCATATATTTT.

The chain joins TRBV29-1 to TRBJ1-1; no firm D call. V dropped 7 bases and J dropped 0 bases, with 9 bases sitting between them. The CDR3 spans 12 residues. Germline CDR1 is SQVTM and CDR2 is ANQGSEA. CDR3 residues: CSAKYLNTEAFF. CDR3 nucleotide sequence: TGCAGCGCTAAGTACTTGAACACTGAAGCTTTCTTT.

The gene calls are TRBV2 and TRBJ1-2; the D gene is possibly TRBD1 (5 bases). Looked up from germline, CDR1 is SNHLY and CDR2 is FYNNEI. Trimming pared 6 bases from V and 1 base from J, leaving 12 bases between. The CDR3 consists of 14 residues. The CDR3 DNA is TGTGCCAGCAGGCTGGACGGGGGTAACTATGGCTACACCTTC. Protein: CASRLDGGNYGYTF.

The chain employs TRBV2 and TRBJ1-1; 7 nucleotides agree with TRBD1. Germline CDR1 is SNHLY and CDR2 is FYNNEI. Germline trimming cut 3 bases from V and 4 bases from J; bases unmatched to any gene: 2. The CDR3 covers 13 residues. In DNA, the CDR3 is TGTGCCAGCAGTGACCACAGGGGCACTGAAGCTTTCTTT. It yields the protein CASSDHRGTEAFF.

V is TRBV29-1 and J is TRBJ1-5; 7 nucleotides align to TRBD1. Trimming took 6 bases from V and 0 from J; bases not matched to a gene: 5. Germline V gives CDR1 SQVTM, CDR2 ANQGSEA. The CDR3 runs to 14 residues. DNA for the CDR3: TGCAGCGTCGGGACAGCAGCTAGCAATCAGCCCCAGCATTTT. This translates into CSVGTAASNQPQHF.

CDR3 protein: CATRTGESYEQYF. As DNA, the CDR3 is TGTGCCACCAGGACAGGGGAATCCTACGAGCAGTACTTC. The chain recombines TRBV2 with TRBJ2-7; 9 bases fit TRBD1. The CDR3 is 13 amino acids. Germline CDR1 and CDR2: SNHLY and FYNNEI. Losses at the gene ends were 10 bases for V and 1 base for J; bases not matched to a gene: 5.